The 2 T cell receptor beta chains presented below share a single source sample, sequenced in a study of blood T cell repertoires in COVID-19. Using immunoSEQ multiplex PCR, the repertoire was profiled, and TCRdb retains in-frame clones only, with some absent. This table has hundreds of thousands of clones, roughly 87% appearing once. Sequences were obtained from PBMCs or T cells enriched from blood (not recorded which). These receptors were taken from a woman aged 40-49 years with acute COVID-19.

This sequence joins TRBV2 and TRBJ1-2, with a tentative D call TRBD1 (5 bases). Trimming shortened V by 2 bases and J by 3 bases, and 16 bases separated the two germline ends. The CDR3 loop spans 16 amino acids. Germline V CDR1 and CDR2: SNHLY, FYNNEI. The CDR3: CASSESEGQFDYGYTF. The CDR3 DNA is TGTGCCAGCAGTGAATCGGAGGGGCAGTTCGACTATGGCTACACCTTC.

The chain couples TRBV12-3 or TRBV12-4 to TRBJ1-2, with D possibly being TRBD1 (6 bases). Between the trimmed V and J ends, which lost 6 bases and 5 bases, there was a span of 7 bases. The CDR3 is 11 amino acids. The DNA of the CDR3 is TGTGCCAGCAGGAGGGGGTATGGCTACACCTTC. This translates into CASRRGYGYTF.